Listed below are T cell receptor beta chains from one sample, sequenced in a study of blood T cell repertoires in COVID-19. Sequencing was performed with immunoSEQ multiplex PCR; in TCRdb, only in-frame clones are kept and a portion is missing. The repertoire consists of about 150,000 clones, with about 90% occurring once and the leading ten covering under 0.6%. The specimen was peripheral blood. These receptors all stem from a man in his fifties or sixties with acute or convalescent COVID-19. CDR3s include the opening cysteine and the closing phenylalanine or tryptophan. The D gene is left open where the match is weak. Clone size is not always given. Where it is, it says once, few, many or a class for expanded clones.

V gene: TRBV6-1
D gene: NA
clone size: NA
J gene: TRBJ1-6
CDR3 DNA: TGTGCCAGCAGTGATAACCGGGGGAATTATAATTCACCCCTCCACTTT
CDR3 protein: CASSDNRGNYNSPLHF

V gene: TRBV3-1/TRBV3-2
D gene: NA
clone size: NA
J gene: TRBJ1-2
CDR3 DNA: TGTGCCAGCACCCGCCTCCTTGGGAGCAGCCCCGGGGTGGGCTACACCTTC
CDR3 protein: CASTRLLGSSPGVGYTF

V gene: TRBV12-3/TRBV12-4
D gene: NA
clone size: NA
J gene: TRBJ2-7
CDR3 DNA: TGTGCCAGCAGTTTTGGCTTTTACGAGCAGTACTTC
CDR3 protein: CASSFGFYEQYF

V gene: TRBV6-5
D gene: NA
clone size: once
J gene: TRBJ2-2
CDR3 DNA: TGTGCCAGCAGCCTCCTGCGGAACACCGGGGAGCTGTTTTTT
CDR3 protein: CASSLLRNTGELFF

V gene: TRBV6-5
D gene: NA
clone size: NA
J gene: TRBJ1-2
CDR3 DNA: TGTGCCAGCAGTCCAAGACTGGCGAACTATGGCTACACCTTC
CDR3 protein: CASSPRLANYGYTF

V gene: TRBV21-1
D gene: NA
clone size: NA
J gene: TRBJ2-7
CDR3 DNA: TGTGCCAGCAGCAAAGGTGGGGGGAGCTCCTACGAGCAGTACTTC
CDR3 protein: CASSKGGGSSYEQYF

V gene: TRBV18
D gene: TRBD1
clone size: NA
J gene: TRBJ2-3
CDR3 DNA: TGTGCCAGCTCCCTGACAGGGGGCACAGATACGCAGTATTTT
CDR3 protein: CASSLTGGTDTQYF

V gene: TRBV9
D gene: TRBD1
clone size: once
J gene: TRBJ1-3
CDR3 DNA: TGTGCCAGCAGCAAAACGGACAGGGTTTGGTACACCATATATTTT
CDR3 protein: CASSKTDRVWYTIYF

V gene: TRBV7-2
D gene: NA
clone size: NA
J gene: TRBJ2-2
CDR3 DNA: TGTGCCAGCAGAAGACAGCATACCGGGGAGCTGTTTTTT
CDR3 protein: CASRRQHTGELFF

V gene: TRBV6-6
D gene: TRBD1
clone size: NA
J gene: TRBJ1-3
CDR3 DNA: TGTGCCAGCAAGGGACAGGTCTCTGGAAACACCATATATTTT
CDR3 protein: CASKGQVSGNTIYF

V gene: TRBV7-2
D gene: TRBD2
clone size: NA
J gene: TRBJ2-7
CDR3 DNA: TGTGCCAGCAGCTTAGCGGCTAGCGGGAGGTACGAGCAGTACTTC
CDR3 protein: CASSLAASGRYEQYF

V gene: TRBV6-5
D gene: NA
clone size: NA
J gene: TRBJ2-3
CDR3 DNA: TGTGCCAGCAGTTACTCGGTGAGGGCAGATACGCAGTATTTT
CDR3 protein: CASSYSVRADTQYF

V gene: TRBV5-1
D gene: NA
clone size: NA
J gene: TRBJ2-3
CDR3 DNA: TGCGCCAGCAGCTTGGAGGTGCTAGGCCGTGCGCAGTATTTT
CDR3 protein: CASSLEVLGRAQYF

V gene: TRBV5-5
D gene: TRBD1
clone size: NA
J gene: TRBJ2-2
CDR3 DNA: TGTGCCAGCAGATTGACAGGGGGTCGGGAGCTGTTTTTT
CDR3 protein: CASRLTGGRELFF

V gene: TRBV7-2
D gene: TRBD1
clone size: NA
J gene: TRBJ1-5
CDR3 DNA: TGTGCCAGCAGCCGGGGACAGGGAAATCAGCCCCAGCATTTT
CDR3 protein: CASSRGQGNQPQHF

V gene: TRBV9
D gene: TRBD2
clone size: NA
J gene: TRBJ2-1
CDR3 DNA: TGTGCCAGCGGGACAGGTAGGGGGAGACTAGCGGGGAGCCTTAACAATGAGCAGTTCTTC
CDR3 protein: CASGTGRGRLAGSLNNEQFF

V gene: TRBV9
D gene: NA
clone size: NA
J gene: TRBJ1-2
CDR3 DNA: TGTGCCAGCAGCGTAGCTTTTGGGGGGGAGGACTATGGCAAACATCCGGGCTACACCTTC
CDR3 protein: CASSVAFGGEDYGKHPGYTF

V gene: TRBV7-3
D gene: NA
clone size: NA
J gene: TRBJ2-6
CDR3 DNA: TGTGCCAGCAGCTTAGCGGGGCACTCTGGGGCCAACGTCCTGACTTTC
CDR3 protein: CASSLAGHSGANVLTF

V gene: TRBV27
D gene: NA
clone size: NA
J gene: TRBJ1-2
CDR3 DNA: TGTGCCAGCAGTTTATTGCAGGGGTATGGCTACACCTTC
CDR3 protein: CASSLLQGYGYTF

V gene: TRBV9
D gene: TRBD1
clone size: NA
J gene: TRBJ1-4
CDR3 DNA: TGTGCCAGCAGCGGGCCGCACGGGACAGGGGACGAAAAACTGTTTTTT
CDR3 protein: CASSGPHGTGDEKLFF

V gene: TRBV18
D gene: TRBD2
clone size: NA
J gene: TRBJ2-3
CDR3 DNA: TGTGCCAGCTCACCAAATAGCGGGGCTACAGATACGCAGTATTTT
CDR3 protein: CASSPNSGATDTQYF

V gene: TRBV13
D gene: NA
clone size: few
J gene: TRBJ1-6
CDR3 DNA: TGTGCCAGCAGCTTATGGTCCGTCGTTCGGCGGTCACCCCTCCACTTT
CDR3 protein: CASSLWSVVRRSPLHF

V gene: TRBV18
D gene: NA
clone size: NA
J gene: TRBJ2-1
CDR3 DNA: TGTGCCAGCTCACCTCTAGCGAACGTCGCTAATGAGCAGTTCTTC
CDR3 protein: CASSPLANVANEQFF

V gene: TRBV7-9
D gene: TRBD1
clone size: NA
J gene: TRBJ1-3
CDR3 DNA: TGTGCCAGCAGCCCCGGGACAGGGGATGGAAACACCATATATTTT
CDR3 protein: CASSPGTGDGNTIYF

V gene: TRBV3-1/TRBV3-2
D gene: NA
clone size: NA
J gene: TRBJ2-1
CDR3 DNA: TGTGCCAGCAGCCAAGTTGGGAGGACCTACAATGAGCAGTTCTTC
CDR3 protein: CASSQVGRTYNEQFF

V gene: TRBV7-2
D gene: NA
clone size: once
J gene: TRBJ1-1
CDR3 DNA: TGTGCCAGCAGCCCGTGGAACACTGAAGCTTTCTTT
CDR3 protein: CASSPWNTEAFF

V gene: TRBV27
D gene: TRBD1
clone size: once
J gene: TRBJ2-7
CDR3 DNA: TGTGCCAGCAGTCGCTCATTGACAGGGGGTTTACCCTACGAGCAGTACTTC
CDR3 protein: CASSRSLTGGLPYEQYF

V gene: TRBV19
D gene: NA
clone size: NA
J gene: TRBJ1-1
CDR3 DNA: TGTGCCAGTAGTATCCTACAGGGAAGGGACACTGAAGCTTTCTTT
CDR3 protein: CASSILQGRDTEAFF

V gene: TRBV5-1
D gene: TRBD2
clone size: NA
J gene: TRBJ2-5
CDR3 DNA: TGCGCCAGCACCGCCGGGACTATACAAGAGACCCAGTACTTC
CDR3 protein: CASTAGTIQETQYF

V gene: TRBV18
D gene: TRBD1
clone size: NA
J gene: TRBJ1-2
CDR3 DNA: TGTGCCAGCTCACCAGGAGGGGGCGGCTACACCTTC
CDR3 protein: CASSPGGGGYTF

V gene: TRBV11-2
D gene: NA
clone size: few
J gene: TRBJ2-2
CDR3 DNA: TGTGCCAGCAGCCAGGGCCCCACCGGGGAGCTGTTTTTT
CDR3 protein: CASSQGPTGELFF

V gene: TRBV28
D gene: NA
clone size: once
J gene: TRBJ1-2
CDR3 DNA: TGTGCCAGCAGTTTATCCGCCGGGGGGACTAACTATGGCTACACCTTC
CDR3 protein: CASSLSAGGTNYGYTF

V gene: TRBV29-1
D gene: TRBD2
clone size: once
J gene: TRBJ2-7
CDR3 DNA: TGCAGCGTCTCTTCCCGGGGGGACGAGCAGTACTTC
CDR3 protein: CSVSSRGDEQYF

V gene: TRBV19
D gene: NA
clone size: NA
J gene: TRBJ1-4
CDR3 DNA: TGTGTCCATCCGGGTGCGAATGAAAAACTGTTTTTT
CDR3 protein: CVHPGANEKLFF

V gene: TRBV5-1
D gene: TRBD1
clone size: NA
J gene: TRBJ1-1
CDR3 DNA: TGCGCCAGCAGCCCCTCCGGGACAGCGAACACTGAAGCTTTCTTT
CDR3 protein: CASSPSGTANTEAFF

V gene: TRBV27
D gene: TRBD1
clone size: NA
J gene: TRBJ2-2
CDR3 DNA: TGTGCCAGCAGTACATTCTTTCAGGGGGCGCCAACCGGGGAGCTGTTTTTT
CDR3 protein: CASSTFFQGAPTGELFF

V gene: TRBV7-9
D gene: NA
clone size: NA
J gene: TRBJ1-2
CDR3 DNA: TGTGCCAGCAGCGACGGACCTACGGGGGGCTACACCTTC
CDR3 protein: CASSDGPTGGYTF

V gene: TRBV3-1/TRBV3-2
D gene: TRBD1
clone size: NA
J gene: TRBJ1-1
CDR3 DNA: TGTGCCAGCAGCTCGCAGGGGGGTTGGGACACTGAAGCTTTCTTT
CDR3 protein: CASSSQGGWDTEAFF

V gene: TRBV6-6
D gene: TRBD1
clone size: NA
J gene: TRBJ1-6
CDR3 DNA: TGTGCCAGCAGAGACCCGACAGGGACTAGTGGTTCACCCCTCCACTTT
CDR3 protein: CASRDPTGTSGSPLHF

V gene: TRBV5-8
D gene: TRBD2
clone size: once
J gene: TRBJ2-1
CDR3 DNA: TGTGCCAGCCCTAGCGGGAGGGCCCGGAAGGGCGAGCAGTTCTTC
CDR3 protein: CASPSGRARKGEQFF

V gene: TRBV11-2
D gene: NA
clone size: NA
J gene: TRBJ1-3
CDR3 DNA: TGTGCCAGCAGCTTAGTTACGGGTTCTGGAAACACCATATATTTT
CDR3 protein: CASSLVTGSGNTIYF

V gene: TRBV15
D gene: TRBD1
clone size: NA
J gene: TRBJ1-6
CDR3 DNA: TGTGCCACCAGCGTGACAGGGGGCGGGTCACCCCTCCACTTT
CDR3 protein: CATSVTGGGSPLHF

V gene: TRBV12-3/TRBV12-4
D gene: NA
clone size: NA
J gene: TRBJ1-1
CDR3 DNA: TGTGCCGCCTCGGGGGGGGGAAGAGCTTTCTTT
CDR3 protein: CAASGGGRAFF

V gene: TRBV2
D gene: NA
clone size: once
J gene: TRBJ2-2
CDR3 DNA: TGTGCCAGCACAGGAGGAACCGGGGAGCTGTTTTTT
CDR3 protein: CASTGGTGELFF

V gene: TRBV3-1/TRBV3-2
D gene: TRBD2
clone size: NA
J gene: TRBJ2-2
CDR3 DNA: TGTGCCAGCAGCCTCGAAAATGGAGCGGGAGGCGGAACCGGGGAGCTGTTTTTT
CDR3 protein: CASSLENGAGGGTGELFF

V gene: TRBV3-1/TRBV3-2
D gene: NA
clone size: NA
J gene: TRBJ1-3
CDR3 DNA: TGTGCCAGCAGCCCTCAGGTACCTGGAAACACCATATATTTT
CDR3 protein: CASSPQVPGNTIYF

V gene: TRBV6-5
D gene: TRBD2
clone size: NA
J gene: TRBJ2-3
CDR3 DNA: TGTGCCAGCAGTTACACTAGCGGGACCACAGATACGCAGTATTTT
CDR3 protein: CASSYTSGTTDTQYF

V gene: TRBV11-2
D gene: NA
clone size: once
J gene: TRBJ1-3
CDR3 DNA: TGTGCCAGCAGCTCATGGAGGGCTGGAAACACCATATATTTT
CDR3 protein: CASSSWRAGNTIYF

V gene: TRBV29-1
D gene: NA
clone size: NA
J gene: TRBJ2-1
CDR3 DNA: TGCAGCGTGCCCTATGGAGGTTCCTACAATGAGCAGTTCTTC
CDR3 protein: CSVPYGGSYNEQFF

V gene: TRBV9
D gene: NA
clone size: NA
J gene: TRBJ2-7
CDR3 DNA: TGTGCCAGCAGCGTAGTGGGGCATTCCTACGAGCAGTACTTC
CDR3 protein: CASSVVGHSYEQYF

V gene: TRBV30
D gene: NA
clone size: NA
J gene: TRBJ1-6
CDR3 DNA: TGTGCCTGGACAGATGGGAGTTCACCCCTCCACTTT
CDR3 protein: CAWTDGSSPLHF

V gene: TRBV15
D gene: TRBD1
clone size: NA
J gene: TRBJ1-5
CDR3 DNA: TGTGCCACCAGTAGCCCGGGACAGGTAAATCAGCCCCAGCATTTT
CDR3 protein: CATSSPGQVNQPQHF

V gene: TRBV28
D gene: TRBD1
clone size: once
J gene: TRBJ2-7
CDR3 DNA: TGTGCCAGCAGTTTTGTCCTCGACACAGGACAGGGTGGGTATGCGCAGTACTTC
CDR3 protein: CASSFVLDTGQGGYAQYF

V gene: TRBV11-2
D gene: NA
clone size: NA
J gene: TRBJ2-3
CDR3 DNA: TGTGCCAGCAGCCCCACACGGGGGGCGGTAGATACGCAGTATTTT
CDR3 protein: CASSPTRGAVDTQYF

V gene: TRBV3-1/TRBV3-2
D gene: TRBD1
clone size: NA
J gene: TRBJ1-6
CDR3 DNA: TGTGCCAGCAGCCCGGGACAGGGACCCTATAATTCACCCCTCCACTTT
CDR3 protein: CASSPGQGPYNSPLHF

V gene: TRBV28
D gene: TRBD1
clone size: NA
J gene: TRBJ1-3
CDR3 DNA: TGTGCCAGCAGAACTACAGGGGCTGGAAACACCATATATTTT
CDR3 protein: CASRTTGAGNTIYF

V gene: TRBV6-5
D gene: TRBD2
clone size: NA
J gene: TRBJ2-1
CDR3 DNA: TGTGCCAGCGGAATAGCGGGAGCGGGGATTGAGCAGTTCTTC
CDR3 protein: CASGIAGAGIEQFF

V gene: TRBV20-1
D gene: TRBD2
clone size: NA
J gene: TRBJ2-5
CDR3 DNA: TGCAGTGCTAGTCGTAGCGGGGATAGAGAAGAGACCCAGTACTTC
CDR3 protein: CSASRSGDREETQYF

V gene: TRBV27
D gene: TRBD2
clone size: once
J gene: TRBJ2-3
CDR3 DNA: TGTGCCAGCACCTCTTTTATAGCGGGAGGACTCAATACGCAGTATTTT
CDR3 protein: CASTSFIAGGLNTQYF